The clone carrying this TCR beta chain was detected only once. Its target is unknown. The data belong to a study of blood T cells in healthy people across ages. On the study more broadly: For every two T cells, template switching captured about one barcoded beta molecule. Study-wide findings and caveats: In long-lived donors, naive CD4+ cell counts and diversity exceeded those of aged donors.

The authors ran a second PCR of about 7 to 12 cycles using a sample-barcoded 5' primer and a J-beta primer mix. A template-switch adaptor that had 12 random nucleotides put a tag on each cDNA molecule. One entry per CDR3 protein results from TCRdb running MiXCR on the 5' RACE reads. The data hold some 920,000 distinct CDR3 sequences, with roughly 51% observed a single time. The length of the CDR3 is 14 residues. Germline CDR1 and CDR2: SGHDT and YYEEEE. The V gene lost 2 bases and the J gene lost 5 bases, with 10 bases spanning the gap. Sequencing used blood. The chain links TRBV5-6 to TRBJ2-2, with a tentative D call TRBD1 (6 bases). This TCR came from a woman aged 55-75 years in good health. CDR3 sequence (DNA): TGTGCCAGCAGCTTCTACAGGGATACCGGGGAGCTGTTTTTT. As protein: CASSFYRDTGELFF.